A single sample gave rise to the 21 T cell receptor beta chains below, sequenced in a study of cytomegalovirus exposure and HLA in healthy donors. The PCR was carried out with 60 Vbeta primers and 13 Jbeta primers. Some clones are missing from TCRdb's copy, which holds only in-frame ones; the method was immunoSEQ multiplex PCR. This sample has around 67,000 clones, with about 70% found just once. The sequenced sample consisted of PBMCs. Every receptor here comes from a woman in her 30s in good health and CMV-seronegative.

The chain carries TRBV15 and TRBJ1-1, with 9 positions matching TRBD1. The CDR3 runs to 14 residues. CDR1 and CDR2 (germline): LNHNV, YYDKDF (reference sequence). Trimming at V came to 3 bases and at J to 9 bases, leaving 8 bases not matched to a gene. The CDR3 sequence is CATSSAGTGKKAFF. The CDR3 DNA sequence: TGTGCCACCAGCAGTGCCGGGACAGGGAAGAAAGCTTTCTTT.

This clone is termed medium-sized. The CDR3 reads CASSPRGREAFF. In DNA, the CDR3 is TGTGCCAGCTCACCAAGGGGGAGGGAGGCTTTCTTT. The chain combines TRBV18 with TRBJ1-1, with D perhaps matching TRBD1 (6 bases). This CDR3 region has 12 residues. The germline V gene has CDR1 KGHSH and CDR2 LQKENI. V was trimmed by 2 bases and J by 11 bases, leaving 12 bases between them.

V gene TRBV11-3 combines with J gene TRBJ2-7, with 7 bases identical to TRBD1. The germline CDR1 and CDR2 sequences are SGHNT and YENEEA. J gave up 4 bases and V 0 bases, and 6 bases lay outside the gene matches. This CDR3 has 15 amino acids. CDR3 DNA: TGTGCCAGCAGCTTAGAGGGGACAGATCGTTACGAGCAGTACTTC. It is translated as CASSLEGTDRYEQYF.

A single count supports this clone. This chain joins TRBV4-3 and TRBJ2-3; TRBD1 aligns across 9 bases. This CDR3 region has 14 residues. Germline loops: CDR1 LGHNA, CDR2 YSLEER. V shed 6 bases, J shed 1 base, and the junction held 2 bases outside the gene matches. The CDR3 here is CASSRDRGTDTQYF. CDR3 coding DNA: TGCGCCAGCAGTCGGGACAGGGGCACAGATACGCAGTATTTT.

V and J are TRBV7-2 and TRBJ2-6, with D possibly TRBD1 on 6 matching bases. Germline V lookup: CDR1 SGHTA, CDR2 FQGNSA. Trimming shortened V by 5 bases and J by 2 bases, and 10 bases separated the two germline ends. The CDR3 runs to 15 residues. The CDR3 bases are TGTGCCAGCAGCGAGGGACAACCTGGGGCCAACGTCCTGACTTTC. Its protein is CASSEGQPGANVLTF.

The table lists this clone with a count of one. The gene calls are TRBV19 and TRBJ2-6; 8 nucleotides align to TRBD1. V lost 5 bases to trimming and J lost 1 base; unmatched junction nucleotides: 10. CDR1 and CDR2 (germline): LNHDA, SQIVND (reference sequence). CDR3 length equals 18 residues. CDR3 sequence: CASSAPGQDPSGANVLTF. The DNA for the CDR3 is TGTGCCAGTAGTGCACCGGGACAGGATCCGTCTGGGGCCAACGTCCTGACTTTC.

The V gene is TRBV7-8, the J gene TRBJ2-5; the D gene is possibly TRBD2 (6 bases). With 6 bases removed from V and 5 bases from J, the gap between germline ends came to 16 bases. The germline V gene encodes CDR1 SGHVS and CDR2 FQNEAQ. The CDR3 is made up of 14 amino acids. The CDR3 sequence is CASSLGGEGETQYF. DNA of the CDR3: TGTGCCAGCAGTCTGGGGGGAGAGGGTGAGACCCAGTACTTC.

The rearrangement uses TRBV19 and TRBJ2-7, with TRBD2 matching 9 bases. The ends lost 4 bases at V and 0 bases at J; junction bases unmatched: 10. CDR1 is LNHDA, CDR2 SQIVND, per germline (reference sequence). This CDR3 is 17 amino acids long. CDR3 protein: CASSKGVAGEISYEQYF. The CDR3 DNA reads TGTGCCAGTAGTAAAGGGGTAGCGGGGGAGATCTCCTACGAGCAGTACTTC. The full variable domain, rest sourced from reference TRBV19 and TRBJ2-7, is DGGITQSPKYLFRKEGQNVTLSCEQNLNHDAMYWYRQDPGQGLRLIYYSQIVNDFQKGDIAEGYSVSREKKESFPLTVTSAQKNPTAFYLCASSKGVAGEISYEQYFGPGTRLTVT.

The chain links TRBV13 to TRBJ1-3, with D hard to call. This CDR3 has 14 residues. Germline V CDR1 and CDR2: PRHDT, FYEKMQ (reference sequence). Deletions cut 4 bases from V and 4 bases from J, with 11 bases between. In nucleotides, the CDR3 is TGTGCCAGCAGCTCTCGAGGACTCGGAAACACCATATATTTT. Amino acid sequence: CASSSRGLGNTIYF.

This chain links TRBV5-4 with TRBJ1-3; 12 bases match TRBD1. Unmatched junction bases numbered 15, after V lost 4 bases and J lost 4 bases. CDR3 length: 19 amino acids. The germline CDR1 and CDR2 sequences are SGHNT and YYREEE (reference sequence). The CDR3 sequence is CASSNIGTGGALRGNTIYF. CDR3 sequence (DNA): TGTGCCAGCAGCAATATAGGGACAGGGGGCGCGCTGCGAGGAAACACCATATATTTT. The full variable domain, its missing parts supplied by reference TRBV5-4 and TRBJ1-3, is ETGVTQSPTHLIKTRGQQVTLRCSSQSGHNTVSWYQQALGQGPQFIFQYYREEENGRGNFPPRFSGLQFPNYSSELNVNALELDDSALYLCASSNIGTGGALRGNTIYFGEGSWLTVV.

The CDR3 region is CASSIRQGVGGGYTF. CDR3 coding DNA: TGTGCCAGTAGTATCCGACAGGGGGTTGGTGGTGGCTACACCTTC. The V call is TRBV19, the J call TRBJ1-2, with 9 positions matching TRBD1. The germline gives CDR1 LNHDA, CDR2 SQIVND (reference sequence). The CDR3 sequence is 15 residues long. Trimming took 3 bases from V and 7 from J; bases not matched to a gene: 9.

This chain connects TRBV29-1 to TRBJ2-5, with no clear D. CDR1 is SQVTM, CDR2 ANQGSEA, per germline. The germline V and J ends were trimmed by 5 bases and 1 base, with 8 bases remaining between them. CDR3 size: 12 residues. Here the CDR3 reads CSVSQAQETQYF. CDR3 sequence (DNA): TGCAGCGTTTCCCAGGCCCAAGAGACCCAGTACTTC.

The rearrangement uses TRBV5-3 and TRBJ1-1; 7 nucleotides line up with TRBD1. TRBV5-3 is flagged as an ORF with uncertain function. This CDR3 contains 13 residues. Trimming removed 8 bases from V and 5 bases from J; junction bases left unmatched: 9. CDR3 sequence (DNA): TGTGCCAGCAAAATTCACAGGGGAACTGAAGCTTTCTTT. Amino acid sequence: CASKIHRGTEAFF.

This chain connects TRBV30 to TRBJ1-1; D perhaps matches TRBD1 (5 bases). Trimming shortened V by 0 bases and J by 4 bases, and 15 bases separated the two germline ends. The CDR3 length is 15 residues. Germline CDR1 and CDR2: GTSNPN and SVGIG (reference sequence). CDR3 DNA sequence: TGTGCCTGGAGTGTACTAGGGCCCGGGGGCACTGAAGCTTTCTTT. Its translation: CAWSVLGPGGTEAFF.

The chain links TRBV5-4 to TRBJ1-2; TRBD1 aligns across 7 bases. The CDR3 contains 14 residues. The ends lost 4 bases at V and 4 bases at J; junction bases unmatched: 7. Germline values: CDR1 SGHNT, CDR2 YYREEE (reference sequence). CDR3 protein: CASSRRQGTYGYTF. DNA for the CDR3: TGTGCCAGCAGCCGGCGACAGGGTACCTATGGCTACACCTTC.

The chain carries TRBV7-2 and TRBJ2-7; no reliable D call. There are 13 residues in the CDR3. Germline loops: CDR1 SGHTA, CDR2 FQGNSA. The germline V and J ends were trimmed by 5 bases and 1 base, with 9 bases remaining between them. The CDR3 region has the DNA TGTGCCAGCAGCCCCCCCCAATCCTACGAGCAGTACTTC. As protein: CASSPPQSYEQYF.

About this clone itself: The junction does not match germline at one end; this may be a read error. This rearrangement joins TRBV10-1 to TRBJ2-5, with 8 bases fitting TRBD1. The germline V gene encodes CDR1 WNHNN and CDR2 SYGVQD (reference sequence). This CDR3 has 15 amino acids. The CDR3 DNA reads as TGCGCCAGCAGTCAGACAGGGGTATCCCAAGAGACCCGGTACTTC. This gives the protein CASSQTGVSQETRYF.

This clone was observed a single time. V usage is TRBV7-9 and J usage is TRBJ2-5; weak D call: TRBD1 (5 bases). This CDR3 spans 15 amino acids. Germline V gene data show CDR1 as SEHNR and CDR2 as FQNEAQ (reference sequence). Trimming took 8 bases from V and 2 from J, leaving 18 bases between them. CDR3 region: CASGSQGYPQETQYF. The CDR3, as DNA: TGTGCCAGCGGCTCCCAGGGTTATCCACAAGAGACCCAGTACTTC.

The chain carries TRBV7-2 and TRBJ1-1, with D possibly matching TRBD1 (5 bases). Trimming removed 4 bases from V and 2 bases from J, with 11 bases in between. This CDR3 has 14 amino acids. CDR1 SGHTA and CDR2 FQGNSA come from the germline V gene. The CDR3, as DNA: TGTGCCAGCAGCTCCCCGACAGATAACACTGAAGCTTTCTTT. The encoded protein is CASSSPTDNTEAFF.

V gene TRBV7-2 combines with J gene TRBJ2-3; 8 bases match TRBD2. CDR1 and CDR2 (germline): SGHTA, FQGNSA. The CDR3 totals 16 residues. With V trimmed by 2 bases and J by 1 base, 5 bases remained unmatched. For the CDR3, the DNA is TGTGCCAGCAGCTTAAGGTCAGCGGGGGGCACAGATACGCAGTATTTT. Its protein product is CASSLRSAGGTDTQYF.

The gene calls are TRBV6-5 and TRBJ1-2, with 7 bases matching TRBD1. This CDR3 has 12 residues. Germline V gene sequence: CDR1 MNHEY, CDR2 SVGAGI. V lost 5 bases, J lost 7 bases, and 4 bases stayed unmatched. In DNA, the CDR3 is TGTGCCAGCAGTCGACAGGGCTCTGGCTACACCTTC. It translates to CASSRQGSGYTF.